These 6 T cell receptor beta chains were sequenced from one sample in a study of liver allograft versus peripheral blood T cells. Study-level background: Graft-liver T cell receptor repertoires were compared against recipient peripheral blood repertoires.

TCRdb reanalysed the reads using MiXCR and keeps one entry per CDR3 protein. The sample records over 3,500 distinct CDR3 sequences, about a fifth being singletons. The receptors were gathered from a human patient who had a liver transplant. Some T cells could come from the graft donor.

Only a few counts were recorded for this clonotype. A read error is the likely source, as a far larger clone sits one nucleotide away. The chain combines TRBV12-3 or TRBV12-4 with TRBJ1-3; D is unclear. Between the trimmed V and J ends, which lost 5 bases and 7 bases, there was a span of 9 bases. The CDR3 consists of 12 residues. The CDR3 nucleotides are TGTGCCAGCAGTGTTGCCGGTAACACCATATATTTT. Amino acid sequence: CASSVAGNTIYF.

Relative to its sample, this clonotype is large. The chain recombines TRBV6-1 with TRBJ1-2; D call uncertain. V was shortened by 2 bases and J by 4 bases, with 8 bases between the two germline ends. This CDR3 has 13 amino acids. Germline-derived CDR1 and CDR2 are MNHNS and SASEGT. The CDR3 spells CASSEHPFYGYTF. For the CDR3, the DNA is TGTGCCAGCAGTGAACACCCGTTCTATGGCTACACCTTC.

This clonotype has a count of ten or more. J is TRBJ2-3 and V is TRBV5-4, with D tentatively TRBD2 (6 bases). Looked up from germline, CDR1 is SGHNT and CDR2 is YYREEE (reference sequence). The CDR3 is 16 residues long. With 1 base removed from V and 2 bases from J, the gap between germline ends came to 14 bases. CDR3 region: CASSLSASAYTDTQYF. CDR3 nucleotides: TGTGCCAGCAGCTTGAGCGCTAGCGCCTACACAGATACGCAGTATTTT.

This clonotype is judged medium-sized. The chain has TRBV7-9 and TRBJ2-7; perhaps TRBD1 as D (6 bases). Germline CDR1 reads SEHNR; CDR2 reads FQNEAQ (reference sequence). Trimming left V 5 bases short and J 1 base short, with 15 bases between. This CDR3 has 15 residues. CDR3 coding DNA: TGTGCCAGCAGCCTAACCGGGACAAATTCCTACGAGCAGTACTTC. Amino acid sequence: CASSLTGTNSYEQYF.

The rearrangement links TRBV28 to TRBJ2-2; 10 bases fit TRBD1. This CDR3 region has 14 residues. Germline V lookup: CDR1 MDHEN, CDR2 SYDVKM. After removal of 3 bases from V and 7 bases from J, the junction contained 2 bases not matched to a gene. The CDR3 DNA is TGTGCCAGCAGTTTGGACAGGGGGTACGGGGAGCTGTTTTTT. Its protein is CASSLDRGYGELFF.

By share of the sample, this clonotype is large (0.1 to 1%). The chain joins TRBV18 to TRBJ1-3; possibly TRBD1 for D (6 bases). The ends were cut back, 2 bases at V and 3 bases at J, with 11 bases in the middle. This CDR3 contains 15 residues. Germline V gene lookup returns CDR1 KGHSH and CDR2 LQKENI. The CDR3 region is CASSPSTGSGNTIYF. CDR3 DNA: TGTGCCAGCTCACCAAGCACAGGGAGTGGAAACACCATATATTTT.